The clone carrying this TCR beta chain showed up just a few times. Using immunoSEQ multiplex PCR, the repertoire was profiled, and TCRdb retains in-frame clones only, with some absent. The table has 70,000 or so clones, 85% to 90% seen once. The data stem from a study of blood T cell repertoires in COVID-19. This sequence originates from a woman of 80 years or more with active COVID-19. The sequenced sample was peripheral blood.

The CDR3 DNA follows: TGTGCCAGCTCACCAGGGGGCGACGGCTATGGCTACACCTTC. Protein sequence: CASSPGGDGYGYTF. The chain joins TRBV18 to TRBJ1-2; D might be TRBD1 (6 bases). The germline gives CDR1 KGHSH, CDR2 LQKENI. Trimming removed 2 bases from V and 4 bases from J, with 11 bases in between. CDR3 length equals 14 residues.